Here is one T cell receptor beta chain with its context. Antigen unknown. The entry originates in a study of T cell responses to AZD1222 COVID-19 vaccine. About the research overall: Combined were second doses at about 4 or about 12 weeks.

Study-level points and caveats: Donors were chiefly white British, with a greater number of females, and clonal diversity was perhaps underestimated.

V was shortened by 7 bases and J by 2 bases, with 14 bases between the two germline ends. The CDR3 totals 14 residues. The germline V gene encodes CDR1 LNHDA and CDR2 SQIVND (reference sequence). Some clones are missing from TCRdb's copy, which holds only in-frame ones; the method was immunoSEQ multiplex PCR. The sample includes 150,000 or so clones, over 75% of them seen just once. This specimen consisted of peripheral blood, obtained on day 0 of AZD1222 vaccination. This rearrangement joins TRBV19 to TRBJ1-2; D is unclear. This receptor was taken from an adult in good health. CDR3 DNA: TGTGCCAGTAAACCTTCGGACGTGAACTATGGCTACACCTTC. Translation gives CASKPSDVNYGYTF.